This TCR beta chain was profiled in a study of blood T cell repertoires in COVID-19. As for the study in general: Specimens from acute and convalescent COVID-19 originated in the United States, Italy and Spain. The analysed material was cDNA or gDNA that came from T cells, B-cell-depleted T cells, or PBMCs.

Germline CDR1 reads PRHDT; CDR2 reads FYEKMQ (reference sequence). Trimming pared 6 bases from V and 7 bases from J, leaving 21 bases between. CDR3 length equals 15 residues. Source study methods: Reference gene primers were amplified, and this amplification served to estimate nucleated cell counts. Profiled with immunoSEQ multiplex PCR; TCRdb holds only in-frame clones, not every one. V, J and clone size derive from that table, while D and trimming were established from the DNA sequence. The table records about 240,000 clones, approximately 80% of them present only once. The origin of this receptor is a man aged 25 to 45 who had recovered from COVID-19. The sample taken for sequencing was peripheral blood. The genes are TRBV13 and TRBJ1-2; no firm D call. The CDR3 region has the DNA TGTGCCAGCAGTTCCGGGGTGGGGATAGGTTCTGGCTACACCTTC. Its protein is CASSSGVGIGSGYTF.